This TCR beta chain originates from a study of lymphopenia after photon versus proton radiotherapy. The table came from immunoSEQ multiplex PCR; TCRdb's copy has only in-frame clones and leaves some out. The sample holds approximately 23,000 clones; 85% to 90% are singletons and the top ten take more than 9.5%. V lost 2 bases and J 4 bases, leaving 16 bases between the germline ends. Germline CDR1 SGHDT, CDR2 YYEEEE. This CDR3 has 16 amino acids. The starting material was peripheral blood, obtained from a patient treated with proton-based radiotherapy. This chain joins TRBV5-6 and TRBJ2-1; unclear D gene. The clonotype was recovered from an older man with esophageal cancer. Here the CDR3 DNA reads TGTGCCAGCAGCTTCTTTCGAGCTACAGCGTACAATGAGCAGTTCTTC. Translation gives CASSFFRATAYNEQFF.